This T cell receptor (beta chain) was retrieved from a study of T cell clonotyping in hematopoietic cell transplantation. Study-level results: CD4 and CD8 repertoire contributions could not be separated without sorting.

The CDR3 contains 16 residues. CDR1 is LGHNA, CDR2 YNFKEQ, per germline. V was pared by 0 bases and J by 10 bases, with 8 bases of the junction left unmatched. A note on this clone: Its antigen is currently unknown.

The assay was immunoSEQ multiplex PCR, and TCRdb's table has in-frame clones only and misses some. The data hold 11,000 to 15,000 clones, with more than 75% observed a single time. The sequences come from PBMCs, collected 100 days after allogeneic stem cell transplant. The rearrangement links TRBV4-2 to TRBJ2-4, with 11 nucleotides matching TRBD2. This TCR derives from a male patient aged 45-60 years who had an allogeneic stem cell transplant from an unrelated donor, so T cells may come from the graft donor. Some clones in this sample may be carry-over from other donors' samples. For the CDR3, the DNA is TGTGCCAGCAGCCAAGATCTCCTAGCGGGGGGTGAAATTCAGTACTTC. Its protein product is CASSQDLLAGGEIQYF.